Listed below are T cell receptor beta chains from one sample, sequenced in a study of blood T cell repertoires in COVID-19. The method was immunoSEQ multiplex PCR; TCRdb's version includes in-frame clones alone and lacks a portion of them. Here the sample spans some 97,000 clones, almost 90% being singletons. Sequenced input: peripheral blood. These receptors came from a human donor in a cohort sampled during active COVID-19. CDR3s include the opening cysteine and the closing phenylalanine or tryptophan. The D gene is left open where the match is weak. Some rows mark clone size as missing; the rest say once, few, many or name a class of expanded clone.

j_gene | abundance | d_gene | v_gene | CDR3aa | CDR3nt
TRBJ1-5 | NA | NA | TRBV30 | CAWQRDSNQPQHF | TGTGCCTGGCAGAGGGATAGCAATCAGCCCCAGCATTTT
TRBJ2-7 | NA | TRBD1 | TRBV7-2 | CASSPAGTGFSYEQYF | TGTGCCAGCAGCCCCGCGGGGACAGGGTTTTCCTACGAGCAGTACTTC
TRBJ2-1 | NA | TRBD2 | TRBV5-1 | CASSTRTSGLYNEQFF | TGCGCCAGCAGCACCCGGACTAGCGGGTTGTACAATGAGCAGTTCTTC
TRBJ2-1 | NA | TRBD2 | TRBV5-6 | CASTSTSGRISYNEQFF | TGTGCCAGCACCTCCACTAGCGGGAGGATCTCCTACAATGAGCAGTTCTTC
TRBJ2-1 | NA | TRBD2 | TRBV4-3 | CASSQGLAEYPYNEQFF | TGCGCCAGCAGCCAGGGACTAGCGGAATACCCCTACAATGAGCAGTTCTTC
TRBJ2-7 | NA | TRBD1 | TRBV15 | CATSRDRGSYEQYF | TGTGCCACCAGCAGAGACAGGGGGTCGTACGAGCAGTACTTC
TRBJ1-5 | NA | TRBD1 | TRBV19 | CASSIDWTGNSNQPQHF | TGTGCCAGTAGTATAGATTGGACAGGGAATAGCAATCAGCCCCAGCATTTT
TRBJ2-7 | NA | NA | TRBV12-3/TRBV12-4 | CASRRARSYEQYF | TGTGCCAGCAGGAGGGCCAGGTCCTACGAGCAGTACTTC
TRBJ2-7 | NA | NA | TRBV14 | CASSQTGSSYEQYF | TGTGCCAGCAGCCAAACCGGGAGTTCCTACGAGCAGTACTTC
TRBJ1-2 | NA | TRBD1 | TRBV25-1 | CASSGTGGFHGYTF | TGTGCCAGCTCCGGGACAGGGGGCTTTCATGGCTACACCTTC
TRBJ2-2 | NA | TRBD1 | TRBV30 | CAWETGVLIGELFF | TGTGCCTGGGAGACAGGGGTTCTTATCGGGGAGCTGTTTTTT
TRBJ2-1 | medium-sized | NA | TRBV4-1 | CASSQETGTGYNEQFF | TGCGCCAGCAGCCAAGAGACCGGGACTGGCTACAATGAGCAGTTCTTC
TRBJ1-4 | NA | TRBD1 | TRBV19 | CASSIGGDREKEKLFF | TGTGCCAGTAGTATAGGGGGGGACAGGGAGAAGGAAAAACTGTTTTTT
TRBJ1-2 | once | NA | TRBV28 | CASSSVWPSYGYTF | TGTGCCAGCAGTTCCGTATGGCCCTCCTATGGCTACACCTTC
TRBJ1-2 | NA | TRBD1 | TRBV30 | CAWSASDRVYGYTF | TGTGCCTGGAGTGCCTCCGACAGGGTCTATGGCTACACCTTC
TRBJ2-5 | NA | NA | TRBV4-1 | CASSPLGAQETQYF | TGCGCCAGCAGCCCCCTGGGGGCCCAAGAGACCCAGTACTTC
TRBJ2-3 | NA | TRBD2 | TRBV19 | CASSIASGRSTDTQYF | TGTGCCAGTAGTATTGCTAGCGGGAGAAGCACAGATACGCAGTATTTT